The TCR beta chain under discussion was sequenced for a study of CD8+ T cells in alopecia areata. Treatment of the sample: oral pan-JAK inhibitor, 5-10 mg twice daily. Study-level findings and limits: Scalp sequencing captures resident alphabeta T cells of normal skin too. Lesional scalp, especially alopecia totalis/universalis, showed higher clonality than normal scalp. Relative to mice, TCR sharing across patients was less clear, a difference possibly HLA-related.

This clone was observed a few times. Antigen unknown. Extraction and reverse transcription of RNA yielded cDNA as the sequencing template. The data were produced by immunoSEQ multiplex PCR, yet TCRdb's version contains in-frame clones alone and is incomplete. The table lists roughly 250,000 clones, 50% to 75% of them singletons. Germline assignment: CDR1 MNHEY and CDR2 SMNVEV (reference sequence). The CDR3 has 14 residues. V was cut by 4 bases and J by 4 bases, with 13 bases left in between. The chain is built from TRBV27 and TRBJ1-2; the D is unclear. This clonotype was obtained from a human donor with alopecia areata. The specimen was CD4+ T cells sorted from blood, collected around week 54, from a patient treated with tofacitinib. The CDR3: CASSSLGSSYGYTF. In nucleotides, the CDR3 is TGTGCCAGCAGTTCACTCGGCAGCTCCTATGGCTACACCTTC.